These 20 T cell receptor beta chains were sequenced from one sample in a study of blood T cell repertoires in COVID-19. TCRdb's table, derived via immunoSEQ multiplex PCR, lists solely in-frame clones and lacks some. The sample yields over 150,000 clones, about 80% seen once. Sequencing was carried out using peripheral blood. The source of these receptors is a woman aged 55-69 years with COVID-19, enrolled during active disease.

The chain links TRBV6-2 or TRBV6-3 to TRBJ2-5, with 10 bases matching TRBD1. This CDR3 has 15 residues. CDR1 and CDR2 from the germline V gene are MNHEY and SVGEGT. J lost 5 bases, V lost 2 bases, and 5 bases had no gene match. CDR3 coding DNA: TGTGCCAGCAGTTACGGGACAGGGGTCGGGGAGACCCAGTACTTC. As protein: CASSYGTGVGETQYF.

This chain links TRBV7-8 with TRBJ1-1; a possible D gene is TRBD1 (5 bases). CDR1 SGHVS and CDR2 FQNEAQ come from the germline V gene. V was pared by 5 bases and J by 4 bases, with 11 bases between. This CDR3 has 13 residues. CDR3 protein: CASSLGGSTEAFF. The CDR3 region has the DNA TGTGCCAGCAGCCTTGGGGGGAGCACTGAAGCTTTCTTT.

The genes are TRBV6-6 and TRBJ2-7, with 8 bases aligning to TRBD2. V lost 6 bases and J lost 7; bases outside the gene matches: 2. This CDR3 has 11 residues. Germline V gene sequence: CDR1 MNHNY, CDR2 SVGAGI (reference sequence). CDR3 in DNA: TGTGCCAGCAGCAGACTAGCGGAGCAGTACTTC. Translation: CASSRLAEQYF.

V and J are TRBV7-9 and TRBJ2-2, with a tentative D call TRBD2 (5 bases). Germline V gives CDR1 SEHNR, CDR2 FQNEAQ (reference sequence). This CDR3 region has 16 residues. V lost 5 bases and J lost 9, with 22 bases in between. The CDR3 sequence: CASSIIGGRRDRELFF. The CDR3 DNA reads as TGTGCCAGCAGCATAATCGGAGGCCGCCGAGACCGGGAGCTGTTTTTT. Full variable domain (rest looked up from reference TRBV7-9 and TRBJ2-2): DTGVSQNPRHKITKRGQNVTFRCDPISEHNRLYWYRQTLGQGPEFLTYFQNEAQLEKSRLLSDRFSAERPKGSFSTLEIQRTEQGDSAMYLCASSIIGGRRDRELFFGEGSRLTVL.

The chain joins TRBV5-6 to TRBJ1-2; 7 bases match TRBD1. The CDR3 is made up of 16 amino acids. Trimming took 3 bases from V and 0 from J; bases not matched to a gene: 8. Germline CDR1 and CDR2: SGHDT and YYEEEE. CDR3 in amino acids: CASSSTDRRANYGYTF. The CDR3 region has the DNA TGTGCCAGCAGCTCAACGGACAGGAGAGCTAACTATGGCTACACCTTC.

CDR3 DNA: TGCAGTGCTAGTGGGGAAGGAGGGGGCTACACTGAAGCTTTCTTT. Encoded protein: CSASGEGGGYTEAFF. The chain joins TRBV20-1 to TRBJ1-1; 7 nucleotides line up with TRBD1. Germline-derived CDR1 and CDR2 are DFQATT and SNEGSKA (reference sequence). J lost 3 bases, V lost 3 bases, and 10 bases had no gene match. The CDR3 is 15 amino acids.

The DNA for the CDR3 is TGTGCCAGCGGGGGACAGATGTATGGCTACACCTTC. It yields the protein CASGGQMYGYTF. The V and J genes are TRBV25-1 and TRBJ1-2; TRBD1 matches at 7 bases. This CDR3 contains 12 residues. Germline V gene sequence: CDR1 MGHDK, CDR2 SYGVNS. Trimming at V came to 8 bases and at J to 5 bases, leaving 5 bases not matched to a gene.

On this clone: Other DNA sequences in the sample encode the same CDR3. The chain has TRBV30 and TRBJ1-2, with unresolved D. Trimming removed 2 bases at V and 2 bases at J, with 6 bases between. Germline loops: CDR1 GTSNPN, CDR2 SVGIG (reference sequence). The CDR3 runs to 12 residues. Written as DNA, the CDR3 is TGTGCCTGGAGTCGAGGGAACTATGGCTACACCTTC. Its protein product is CAWSRGNYGYTF.

Concerning this clone itself: The sample carries other DNA sequences with the same CDR3. The chain joins TRBV18 to TRBJ1-3; 8 nucleotides align to TRBD1. J lost 2 bases, V lost 3 bases, and 3 bases had no gene match. CDR3 length equals 15 residues. Germline CDR1 KGHSH, CDR2 LQKENI. This chain's CDR3 is CASSPDRGAGNTIYF. The CDR3 region has the DNA TGTGCCAGCTCACCCGACAGGGGAGCTGGAAACACCATATATTTT.

The chain employs TRBV12-3 or TRBV12-4 and TRBJ1-3; unclear D gene. CDR3 length: 12 amino acids. Between the trimmed V and J ends, which lost 7 bases and 8 bases, there was a span of 12 bases. CDR3 in DNA: TGTGCCAGCACCCCTTTTGAGGACACCATATATTTT. It codes for CASTPFEDTIYF.

The rearrangement links TRBV28 to TRBJ1-2; no definite D call. Trimming cost V 2 bases and J 4 bases, with 8 bases left between them. CDR3 size: 13 residues. Per the germline V gene, CDR1 is MDHEN and CDR2 is SYDVKM. The CDR3 DNA follows: TGTGCCAGCAGTTTAAACCCCAGCTATGGCTACACCTTC. Protein product: CASSLNPSYGYTF.

The J gene is TRBJ2-5, the V gene TRBV15, with 9 positions matching TRBD2. Germline V gene sequence: CDR1 LNHNV, CDR2 YYDKDF (reference sequence). The CDR3 is 17 residues long. With 0 bases clipped from V and 5 bases from J, the junction kept 10 bases outside the gene matches. DNA for the CDR3: TGTGCCACCAGCAGAGAAGTTGGCGGGAGGGCCTGGGAGACCCAGTACTTC. It specifies CATSREVGGRAWETQYF.

This clone was counted a single time. This chain joins TRBV5-1 and TRBJ1-4, with 9 bases aligning to TRBD1. Trimming removed 7 bases from V and 8 bases from J; junction bases left unmatched: 15. The CDR3 length is 16 residues. Germline CDR1 SGHRS, CDR2 YFSETQ. CDR3 sequence (DNA): TGCGCCAGCGGTTCTCGCCCGGGACAGGGAGGCGAAAAACTGTTTTTT. This sequence encodes CASGSRPGQGGEKLFF.

DNA of the CDR3: TGCGCCAGCAGCGACACAGGGGGCAATGAGCAGTTCTTC. Residues: CASSDTGGNEQFF. This sequence joins TRBV10-1 and TRBJ2-1; TRBD1 matches 8 bases. Germline CDR1 WNHNN, CDR2 SYGVQD (reference sequence). The length of the CDR3 is 13 residues. Trimming removed 6 bases from V and 6 bases from J; junction bases left unmatched: 4.

As concerns this clone: This CDR3 is also generated by other DNA sequences in the sample. The gene calls are TRBV19 and TRBJ1-5, with D unclear. Trimming removed 1 base at V and 5 bases at J, with 3 bases between. The CDR3 is 12 amino acids. Looked up from germline, CDR1 is LNHDA and CDR2 is SQIVND (reference sequence). CDR3 DNA sequence: TGTGCCAGTAGTATAGGCGATCAGCCCCAGCATTTT. Residues: CASSIGDQPQHF.

This clone came up a few times. This chain links TRBV7-8 with TRBJ1-1; TRBD1 is a possible D gene (6 bases). CDR1 is SGHVS, CDR2 FQNEAQ, per germline. The CDR3 is made up of 13 amino acids. Trimming pared 2 bases from V and 4 bases from J, leaving 8 bases between. This CDR3 reads CASSLIGGTEAFF. The CDR3 DNA is TGTGCCAGCAGCTTAATAGGGGGCACTGAAGCTTTCTTT.

The J gene is TRBJ1-1, the V gene TRBV2; D is uncertain. CDR3 length equals 13 residues. Germline CDR1 and CDR2: SNHLY and FYNNEI. Trimming removed 1 base at V and 4 bases at J, with 7 bases between. CDR3 in amino acids: CASSEGGLTEAFF. In DNA, the CDR3 is TGTGCCAGCAGTGAAGGTGGACTCACTGAAGCTTTCTTT. Using reference TRBV2 and TRBJ1-1 for the parts outside the CDR3, the full variable domain is EPEVTQTPSHQVTQMGQEVILRCVPISNHLYFYWYRQILGQKVEFLVSFYNNEISEKSEIFDDQFSVERPDGSNFTLKIRSTKLEDSAMYFCASSEGGLTEAFFGQGTRLTVV.

The rearrangement joins TRBV19 to TRBJ1-1; D gene unclear. The CDR3 loop spans 13 amino acids. CDR1 is LNHDA and CDR2 is SQIVND in the germline V gene (reference sequence). The germline V and J ends were trimmed by 5 bases and 0 bases, with 7 bases remaining between them. The CDR3 DNA follows: TGTGCCAGTAGTGAACATATGAACACTGAAGCTTTCTTT. Translated, it gives CASSEHMNTEAFF.

This clone showed up just a few times. This chain joins TRBV6-5 and TRBJ2-7; 10 bases match TRBD1. The CDR3 contains 14 residues. Germline V gene lookup returns CDR1 MNHEY and CDR2 SVGAGI. J lost 3 bases, V lost 6 bases, and 5 bases had no gene match. The CDR3 is CASRGQGRSYEQYV. In DNA, the CDR3 is TGTGCCAGCAGGGGACAGGGGAGAAGCTACGAGCAGTACGTC.

This chain uses TRBV30 with TRBJ2-6, with 9 bases matching TRBD1. Unmatched junction bases numbered 3, after V lost 0 bases and J lost 0 bases. Germline CDR1 GTSNPN, CDR2 SVGIG (reference sequence). The CDR3 runs 17 residues. CDR3 sequence (DNA): TGTGCCTGGAGTGTCCCGACAGGGGGCTCTGGGGCCAACGTCCTGACTTTC. Translated: CAWSVPTGGSGANVLTF.